The TCR beta chain described here comes from a study of blood T cell repertoires in COVID-19 (dated by TCRdb to about 2020). In the study overall: Samples from collaborators originated in the United States, Italy and Spain and spanned both the acute and convalescent phases of COVID-19. Nearly every sample came with metadata listing a de-identified subject ID, COVID-19 status, age in years and sex. The samples were drawn from the first 160 participants of the ongoing ImmuneRACE study and from about 1,200 subjects provided by 6 global collaborators. The material from the prospective study consisted of cDNA or gDNA derived from T cells, B-cell-depleted T cells, or PBMCs. Where HLA class I and class II types were available, the types were taken from metadata supplied by the sample provider, not from assay-based typing. A freely available public database, intended as a resource for researchers studying the immune response to SARS-CoV-2, is where the repertoires were released. Subjects who had been exposed to COVID-19, were actively infected with it, or had recovered from it provided the deeply sampled blood TCRbeta repertoires that made up the dataset. The paper as a whole reports these results and caveats: The quantity of clinical and demographic metadata differed by source and by participant and was supplied without curation.

Each collaborating institution followed its own protocols to collect whole blood in K2EDTA tubes. Collaborator samples were shipped for TCRbeta analysis as frozen whole blood, isolated PBMCs, or DNA extracted from either sample type. A remark on this clone: Its antigen specificity is not known. The record has no base qualities; no much larger clone is one base away.

CDR1 LGHDT and CDR2 YNNKEL were looked up in the germline V gene (reference sequence). Cut back by 0 bases and 5 bases, the V and J ends lie 13 bases apart. CDR3 length: 16 amino acids, cysteine to phenylalanine. The CDR3 DNA has 48 bases and is translated from base 1. TCRbeta CDR3 regions were amplified from genomic DNA by means of the immunoSEQ Assay, a bias-controlled multiplex PCR. The original pipeline was this. Within the assay, amplification of reference gene primers was used to estimate how many nucleated cells each sample contained. Sequence reads were collapsed and filtered to measure the absolute abundance of every unique TCRbeta CDR3 rearrangement. For each sample, productive Simpson clonality was calculated as the square root of Simpson's diversity index across productive rearrangements. In TCRdb, the immuneACCESS table is reduced to in-frame sequences with V and J assigned. These tables do not hold every clone; where another copy was compared, an unresolved V gene accounts for under half, and the others remain unexplained. V and J calls and clone size are those listed in that table; D and trimming were worked out from the DNA. The sample records about 90,000 clones, 80% of which are singletons. Over 9% of the sample goes to the ten largest clones.

The chain is encoded by TRBV3-1 (or the pseudogene TRBV3-2) joined to TRBJ1-4; perhaps TRBD1 is the D gene, with 5 bases matching. Sequenced sample: peripheral blood. This TCR derives from an older woman with acute or convalescent COVID-19. The CDR3 protein sequence reads: CASSQDIGRVNEKLFF. The DNA sequence is given as TGTGCCAGCAGCCAAGATATCGGCAGGGTGAATGAAAAACTGTTTTTT.